The 14 T cell receptor beta chains below were found in one sample sequenced in a study of OX40 agonist ivuxolimab in advanced cancers. Measured with immunoSEQ multiplex PCR; TCRdb has only the in-frame clones, and not every one. The sample shows 40,000 to 50,000 clones, roughly 90% of them seen only once. This sample comprised CD4+ or CD8+ T cells sorted from blood, obtained in a trial of the OX40 agonist ivuxolimab. The receptors were sampled from an adult with an advanced solid tumor such as melanoma, head and neck, liver or kidney cancer.

This clone was recorded a few times. The chain carries TRBV10-3 and TRBJ1-2; no reliable D call. Per germline, CDR1 ENHRY and CDR2 SYGVKD. The CDR3 contains 13 residues. The V and J ends lost 2 bases and 8 bases respectively, with 12 bases between them. CDR3 DNA sequence: TGTGCCATCAGTGAGGACGGAACTATGGGCTACACCTTC. Amino acids: CAISEDGTMGYTF.

This clone was detected once. The chain uses TRBV13 and TRBJ2-7; TRBD2 might be the D (6 bases). Trimming stripped 5 bases from V and 4 bases from J, with 15 bases between. The CDR3 extends over 14 amino acids. The germline gives CDR1 PRHDT, CDR2 FYEKMQ (reference sequence). CDR3 nucleotide sequence: TGTGCCAGCAGCCGACTAGTCCTTCCTTACGAGCAGTACTTC. Its protein product is CASSRLVLPYEQYF.

J is TRBJ1-2 and V is TRBV6-5; no firm D call. The CDR3 sequence is 11 residues long. Trimming left V 0 bases short and J 11 bases short, with 7 bases between. The V gene's germline CDR1 is MNHEY and CDR2 SVGAGI. The CDR3 spells CASSYSREYTF. The CDR3, as DNA: TGTGCCAGCAGTTACTCACGAGAATACACCTTC.

The chain employs TRBV7-9 and TRBJ2-1, with D maybe TRBD1 (6 bases). V lost 3 bases to trimming and J lost 7 bases, with 13 bases between them. This CDR3 has 14 amino acids. Per the germline V gene, CDR1 is SEHNR and CDR2 is FQNEAQ (reference sequence). The CDR3 DNA is TGTGCCAGCAGCTTCAGGGGCGCGGGTAATGAGCAGTTCTTC. As protein: CASSFRGAGNEQFF.

The rearrangement joins TRBV7-2 to TRBJ2-1; maybe TRBD2 (5 bases). The ends were cut back, 4 bases at V and 12 bases at J, with 10 bases in the middle. The CDR3 covers 11 residues. Germline values: CDR1 SGHTA, CDR2 FQGNSA. In DNA, the CDR3 is TGTGCCAGCAGCTCCTCAGAGGGGCAGTTCTTC. Its protein product is CASSSSEGQFF.

This rearrangement joins TRBV5-4 to TRBJ2-5, with D possibly being TRBD1 (5 bases). The CDR3 runs to 14 residues. Germline CDR1 SGHNT, CDR2 YYREEE (reference sequence). V was clipped by 4 bases and J by 0 bases, with 10 bases between them. CDR3 in amino acids: CASSPVTDQETQYF. The CDR3 coding sequence is TGTGCCAGCAGCCCGGTGACAGACCAAGAGACCCAGTACTTC.

This chain joins TRBV12-5 and TRBJ1-3; D gene uncertain. Germline values: CDR1 LGHNT, CDR2 FRNRAP. Trimming shortened V by 2 bases and J by 2 bases, and 7 bases separated the two germline ends. CDR3 size: 14 residues. CDR3 residues: CASGLSGAGNTIYF. DNA for the CDR3: TGTGCTAGTGGTTTGTCGGGAGCTGGAAACACCATATATTTT. Combining the CDR3 with reference TRBV12-5 and TRBJ1-3 gives the whole variable domain DARVTQTPRHKVTEMGQEVTMRCQPILGHNTVFWYRQTMMQGLELLAYFRNRAPLDDSGMPKDRFSAEMPDATLATLKIQPSEPRDSAVYFCASGLSGAGNTIYFGEGSWLTVV.

The rearrangement links TRBV27 to TRBJ2-2, with D perhaps given as TRBD1 or TRBD2 (5 bases each). The V end lost 6 bases, the J end lost 0 bases, and 8 bases lay between the germline ends. The germline V gene has CDR1 MNHEY and CDR2 SMNVEV (reference sequence). CDR3 length: 14 amino acids. CDR3 residues: CASREGPNTGELFF. CDR3 nucleotides: TGTGCCAGCAGAGAGGGACCGAACACCGGGGAGCTGTTTTTT.

This rearrangement joins TRBV4-3 to TRBJ2-7; D call uncertain. V gave up 0 bases and J gave up 1 base, with 7 bases separating them. The CDR3 extends over 14 amino acids. Germline values: CDR1 LGHNA, CDR2 YSLEER. Written as DNA, the CDR3 is TGCGCCAGCAGCCAAGAATGGATTTCCTACGAGCAGTACTTC. Its protein is CASSQEWISYEQYF.

V is TRBV9 and J is TRBJ1-2; D remains ambiguous. The CDR3 loop spans 8 amino acids. Germline-derived CDR1 and CDR2 are SGDLS and YYNGEE. The V end lost 2 bases, the J end lost 13 bases, and 3 bases lay between the germline ends. DNA for the CDR3: TGTGCCAGCAGCGTTTCCACCTTC. Translated, it gives CASSVSTF. Full variable domain (missing parts from reference TRBV9 and TRBJ1-2): DSGVTQTPKHLITATGQRVTLRCSPRSGDLSVYWYQQSLDQGLQFLIQYYNGEERAKGNILERFSAQQFPDLHSELNLSSLELGDSALYFCASSVSTFGSGTRLTVV.

V gene TRBV9 combines with J gene TRBJ2-7, with D uncertain. CDR1 and CDR2 (germline): SGDLS, YYNGEE. Trimming left V 0 bases short and J 4 bases short, with 14 bases between. The CDR3 runs 15 residues. CDR3 region: CASSVGVAPNYEQYF. The CDR3 DNA reads TGTGCCAGCAGCGTAGGGGTGGCACCGAATTACGAGCAGTACTTC.

V and J are TRBV27 and TRBJ2-7, with D possibly called TRBD1 or TRBD2 (6 bases each). The V end was cut by 3 bases, the J end by 2 bases, with 11 bases between. Per the germline V gene, CDR1 is MNHEY and CDR2 is SMNVEV (reference sequence). The CDR3 totals 14 residues. The CDR3 spells CASSLTRGTYEQYF. CDR3 coding DNA: TGTGCCAGCAGTTTGACTAGGGGGACCTACGAGCAGTACTTC.

Here the CDR3 reads CASARGFRADTQYF. CDR3 nucleotides: TGTGCCAGCGCCAGGGGCTTTAGGGCAGATACGCAGTATTTT. The genes are TRBV7-8 and TRBJ2-3; possible D gene TRBD1, 6 bases. There are 14 residues in the CDR3. Germline V lookup: CDR1 SGHVS, CDR2 FQNEAQ. V lost 8 bases and J lost 4, with 16 bases in between.

This clone appeared a single time. V and J are TRBV19 and TRBJ2-1; 8 bases are a match to TRBD1. The trim removed 5 bases at V and 2 bases at J, leaving 5 bases unmatched. The CDR3 runs 15 residues. The germline V gene encodes CDR1 LNHDA and CDR2 SQIVND (reference sequence). The CDR3 reads CASSGPDRAYNEQFF. The CDR3 DNA is TGTGCCAGTAGTGGCCCGGACAGGGCCTACAATGAGCAGTTCTTC.